This record looks at one T cell receptor (beta chain) sequence and its context. This specimen comes from a study of T cell responses to AZD1222 COVID-19 vaccine. The wider study: Analyses pooled second doses at about 4 or about 12 weeks.

V shed 6 bases and J shed 5 bases, with 14 bases lying between them. The germline gives CDR1 MNHEY, CDR2 SVGAGI. This CDR3 has 15 residues. Sequenced by immunoSEQ multiplex PCR; TCRdb stores in-frame clones only, minus some. This repertoire shows 100,000 to 150,000 clones, about nine tenths found once; its top ten account for 6.9%. The sequence came from an adult in good health. Sequencing was performed on peripheral blood, taken on day 0 of AZD1222 vaccination. The chain has TRBV6-5 and TRBJ1-6, with D tentatively TRBD1 (5 bases). In nucleotides, the CDR3 is TGTGCCAGCAGACCAAGTGGGGCTAATAATTCACCCCTCCACTTT. As protein: CASRPSGANNSPLHF.